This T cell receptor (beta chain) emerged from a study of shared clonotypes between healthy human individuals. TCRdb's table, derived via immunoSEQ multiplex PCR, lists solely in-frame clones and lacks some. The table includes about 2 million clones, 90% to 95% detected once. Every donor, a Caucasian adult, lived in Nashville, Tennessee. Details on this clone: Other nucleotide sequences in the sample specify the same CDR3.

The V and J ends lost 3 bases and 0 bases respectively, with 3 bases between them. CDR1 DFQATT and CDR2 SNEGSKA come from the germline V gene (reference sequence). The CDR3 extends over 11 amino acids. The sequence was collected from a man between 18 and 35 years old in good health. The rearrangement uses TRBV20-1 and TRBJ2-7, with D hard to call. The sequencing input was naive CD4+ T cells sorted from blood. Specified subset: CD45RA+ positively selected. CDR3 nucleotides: TGCAGTGCTAGCGACTCCTACGAGCAGTACTTC. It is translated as CSASDSYEQYF.